This section outlines one TCR beta chain sequence together with its context. The data stem from a study of graft-versus-host responses after intestinal transplantation. About the research overall: Each recipient received anti-thymocyte globulin induction, then tacrolimus and steroids for around three years.

Profiled with immunoSEQ multiplex PCR; TCRdb holds only in-frame clones, not every one. The sample yields some 25,000 clones, around two fifths seen once. Irradiated, violet-dye-labeled stimulators (approximately 200,000) were plated alongside approximately 200,000 CFSE-labeled responders. The sequence came from a human patient who received an intestinal transplant. The material sequenced was alloreactive CD4+ T cells from a mixed lymphocyte reaction culture, taken before intestinal transplant. Subset specified: CFSE-low proliferating T cells sorted from approximately six-day pre-transplant mixed lymphocyte reaction (GvH or HvG direction).

This chain's CDR3 is CASSSGGLPYGYTF. In nucleotides, the CDR3 is TGTGCCAGCTCTTCGGGGGGGCTCCCCTATGGCTACACCTTC. The rearrangement uses TRBV28 and TRBJ1-2; tentative D call: TRBD1 (6 bases). The germline V and J ends were trimmed by 8 bases and 4 bases, with 17 bases remaining between them. Germline V CDR1 and CDR2: MDHEN, SYDVKM. The CDR3 is 14 residues long.